This is a list of T cell receptor beta chains from one sample in a study of T cells in tuberculosis. Repertoires were generated with immunoSEQ multiplex PCR, while TCRdb's copy carries only in-frame clones and drops some. The sample holds more than 40,000 clones, about 94% seen once. The sample taken for sequencing was PBMCs. All receptors come from a donor between 10 and 35 years old with latent tuberculosis or without tuberculosis infection. Some clones in this sample may be carry-over from other donors' samples. Each CDR3 is given with its conserved first and last residue. The order of the fields is clone size, V gene, J gene, D gene, CDR3 protein, CDR3 DNA. D genes are given only for firm matches. Part of the rows lack a size; the others show once, few, many or a class for expanded clones.

clone_size: .
v_call: TRBV28
j_call: TRBJ2-5
d_call: TRBD2
cdr3_aa: CASRAGGTQETQYF
cdr3_nt: TGTGCCAGTAGAGCGGGAGGGACCCAAGAGACCCAGTACTTC

clone_size: once
v_call: TRBV12-5
j_call: TRBJ2-7
d_call: TRBD2
cdr3_aa: CASGSRSGTSDVGSYEQYF
cdr3_nt: TGTGCTAGTGGTTCCCGATCCGGGACTAGCGATGTGGGCTCCTACGAGCAGTACTTC

clone_size: .
v_call: TRBV19
j_call: TRBJ2-2
d_call: .
cdr3_aa: CASLRQGGTGELFF
cdr3_nt: TGTGCCAGCCTCAGGCAGGGGGGAACCGGGGAGCTGTTTTTT

clone_size: .
v_call: TRBV2
j_call: TRBJ2-7
d_call: TRBD2
cdr3_aa: CASSGMTGGTSYEQYF
cdr3_nt: TGTGCCAGCAGTGGGATGACGGGAGGCACCTCCTACGAGCAGTACTTC

clone_size: .
v_call: TRBV6-5
j_call: TRBJ2-7
d_call: TRBD2
cdr3_aa: CASSYSAGVGYEQYF
cdr3_nt: TGTGCCAGCAGTTACTCGGCGGGAGTGGGCTACGAGCAGTACTTC

clone_size: few
v_call: TRBV5-8
j_call: TRBJ2-2
d_call: .
cdr3_aa: CASSLVLSGNRPGELFF
cdr3_nt: TGTGCCAGCAGCTTGGTTTTATCAGGGAACCGTCCCGGGGAGCTGTTTTTT

clone_size: .
v_call: TRBV5-1
j_call: TRBJ2-5
d_call: .
cdr3_aa: CASTSRGSGIGQETQYF
cdr3_nt: TGCGCCAGCACGTCCCGAGGGTCGGGTATAGGGCAAGAGACCCAGTACTTC

clone_size: .
v_call: TRBV10-3
j_call: TRBJ2-1
d_call: .
cdr3_aa: CAISESRGSYNEQFF
cdr3_nt: TGTGCCATCAGTGAGTCGCGGGGCTCCTACAATGAGCAGTTCTTC

clone_size: .
v_call: TRBV19
j_call: TRBJ2-4
d_call: TRBD1
cdr3_aa: CATQPGGQGRALAKNIQYF
cdr3_nt: TGTGCCACCCAACCAGGGGGACAGGGGAGGGCCCTAGCCAAAAACATTCAGTACTTC

clone_size: .
v_call: TRBV5-1
j_call: TRBJ1-1
d_call: TRBD1
cdr3_aa: CASSSGPGQGAYTEAFF
cdr3_nt: TGCGCCAGCAGCTCCGGACCCGGACAGGGGGCCTATACTGAAGCTTTCTTT

clone_size: .
v_call: TRBV30
j_call: TRBJ2-2
d_call: .
cdr3_aa: CAWSHGIGELFF
cdr3_nt: TGTGCCTGGAGCCACGGGATCGGGGAGCTGTTTTTT

clone_size: .
v_call: TRBV6-5
j_call: TRBJ1-1
d_call: .
cdr3_aa: CASSYSWGGHTEAFF
cdr3_nt: TGTGCCAGCAGTTACTCCTGGGGGGGCCACACTGAAGCTTTCTTT

clone_size: .
v_call: TRBV14
j_call: TRBJ2-7
d_call: .
cdr3_aa: CASSQITGRWPYEQYF
cdr3_nt: TGTGCCAGCAGCCAAATTACAGGGCGGTGGCCCTACGAGCAGTACTTC

clone_size: .
v_call: TRBV6-5
j_call: TRBJ2-7
d_call: TRBD1
cdr3_aa: CASSFKDRGSEQYF
cdr3_nt: TGTGCCAGCAGTTTTAAAGACAGGGGAAGCGAGCAGTACTTC

clone_size: .
v_call: TRBV6-1
j_call: TRBJ1-3
d_call: TRBD1
cdr3_aa: CASSRTGMSGNTIYF
cdr3_nt: TGTGCCAGCAGTCGGACAGGGATGAGTGGAAACACCATATATTTT

clone_size: .
v_call: TRBV4-1
j_call: TRBJ1-2
d_call: TRBD1
cdr3_aa: CASSQVRDRGRLDYGYTF
cdr3_nt: TGCGCCAGCAGCCAAGTCCGGGACAGGGGGCGTCTCGACTATGGCTACACCTTC

clone_size: .
v_call: TRBV28
j_call: TRBJ1-5
d_call: TRBD1
cdr3_aa: CAVGGQKGQPQHF
cdr3_nt: TGTGCTGTTGGGGGACAGAAGGGGCAGCCCCAGCATTTT

clone_size: .
v_call: TRBV7-2
j_call: TRBJ1-1
d_call: .
cdr3_aa: CATSTDRNTEAFF
cdr3_nt: TGTGCCACCTCGACCGACAGGAACACTGAAGCTTTCTTT

clone_size: .
v_call: TRBV5-1
j_call: TRBJ1-2
d_call: .
cdr3_aa: CASSLAGSYGYTF
cdr3_nt: TGCGCCAGCAGCTTGGCAGGTTCCTATGGCTACACCTTC

clone_size: .
v_call: TRBV11-1
j_call: TRBJ2-2
d_call: .
cdr3_aa: CASSFRLAGTKGFGELFF
cdr3_nt: TGTGCCAGCAGCTTTCGGCTAGCAGGCACAAAAGGTTTCGGGGAGCTGTTTTTT

clone_size: .
v_call: TRBV4-3
j_call: TRBJ1-3
d_call: TRBD1
cdr3_aa: CASSPGQGANTIYF
cdr3_nt: TGCGCCAGCAGCCCGGGACAGGGGGCGAACACCATATATTTT

clone_size: .
v_call: TRBV5-1
j_call: TRBJ2-2
d_call: TRBD2
cdr3_aa: CASSFPASGRITGELFF
cdr3_nt: TGCGCCAGCAGCTTCCCCGCTAGCGGGAGAATCACCGGGGAGCTGTTTTTT